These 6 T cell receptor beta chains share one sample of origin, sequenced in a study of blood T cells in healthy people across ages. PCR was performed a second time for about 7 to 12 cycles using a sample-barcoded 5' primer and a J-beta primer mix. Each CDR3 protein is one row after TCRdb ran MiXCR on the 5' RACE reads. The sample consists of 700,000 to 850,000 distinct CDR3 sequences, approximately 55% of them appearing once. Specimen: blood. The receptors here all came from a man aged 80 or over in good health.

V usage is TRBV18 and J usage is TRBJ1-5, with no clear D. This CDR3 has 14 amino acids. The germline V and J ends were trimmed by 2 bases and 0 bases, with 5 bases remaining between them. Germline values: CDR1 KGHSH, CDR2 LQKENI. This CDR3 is CASSPEPSNQPQHF. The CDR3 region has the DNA TGTGCCAGCTCACCAGAGCCTAGCAATCAGCCCCAGCATTTT.

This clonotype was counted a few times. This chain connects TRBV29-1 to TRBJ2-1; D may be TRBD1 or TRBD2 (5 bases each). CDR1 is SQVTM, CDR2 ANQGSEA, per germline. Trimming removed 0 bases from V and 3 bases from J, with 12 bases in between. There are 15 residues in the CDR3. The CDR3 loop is CSVEDGTRSYNEQFF. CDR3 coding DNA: TGCAGCGTTGAAGATGGGACGAGGAGCTACAATGAGCAGTTCTTC.

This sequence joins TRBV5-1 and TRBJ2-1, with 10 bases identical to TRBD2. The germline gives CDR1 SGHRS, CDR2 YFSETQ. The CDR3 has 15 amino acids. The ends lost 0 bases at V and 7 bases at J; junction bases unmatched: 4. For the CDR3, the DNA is TGCGCCAGCAGCTTGGCAGCGGGAGGGTGGAATGAGCAGTTCTTC. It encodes CASSLAAGGWNEQFF.

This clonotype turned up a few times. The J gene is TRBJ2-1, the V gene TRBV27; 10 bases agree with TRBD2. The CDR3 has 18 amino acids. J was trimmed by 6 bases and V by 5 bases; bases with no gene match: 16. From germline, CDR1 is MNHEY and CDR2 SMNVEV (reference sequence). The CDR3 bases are TGTGCCAGCAGTCGAGTTACCCTGGGTCTAGCGGGAGCCAATGAGCAGTTCTTC. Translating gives CASSRVTLGLAGANEQFF.

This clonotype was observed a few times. CDR3 sequence (DNA): TGTGCCAGCAGCGCGTGGGGGAACACCGGGGAGCTGTTTTTT. Its protein product is CASSAWGNTGELFF. V usage is TRBV2 and J usage is TRBJ2-2; D is uncertain. The CDR3 is made up of 14 amino acids. Trimming stripped 6 bases from V and 1 base from J, with 9 bases between. Germline values: CDR1 SNHLY, CDR2 FYNNEI.

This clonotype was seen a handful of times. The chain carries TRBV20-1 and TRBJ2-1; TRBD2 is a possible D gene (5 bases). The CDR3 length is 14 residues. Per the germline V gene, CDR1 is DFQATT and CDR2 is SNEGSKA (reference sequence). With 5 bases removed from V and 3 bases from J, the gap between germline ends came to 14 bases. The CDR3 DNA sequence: TGCAGTGCTGCAGAGCGGAGACGCTACAATGAGCAGTTCTTC. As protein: CSAAERRRYNEQFF.